What follows is one T cell receptor beta chain and its context. What it recognizes is unknown. The data were taken from a study of cytomegalovirus exposure and HLA in healthy donors. The study, taken as a whole, reports: Immune exposure information comprised only CMV serostatus. In a later analysis, most CMV-associated TCR beta chains appeared HLA-restricted.

This CDR3 region has 13 residues. Germline V CDR1 and CDR2: SGHTA, FQGNSA. The PCR used 60 Vbeta and 13 Jbeta primers. Original processing notes: A later analysis tallied roughly 77 million unique TCR beta chains, around 10 million of them shared. Using immunoSEQ multiplex PCR, the repertoire was profiled, and TCRdb retains in-frame clones only, with some absent. From that table come the V and J calls and clone size; the DNA was used to work out D and trimming. Of roughly 100,000 clones listed, approximately 80% were seen once; the top ten hold roughly 1.6%. The genes are TRBV7-2 and TRBJ2-2; 10 bases are a match to TRBD1. Sequenced input: PBMCs. The receptor's source is a man in his fifties or sixties in good health and CMV-seronegative. The CDR3 region is CATRDRGPGELFF. The CDR3 DNA sequence: TGTGCAACCCGGGACAGGGGTCCCGGGGAGCTGTTTTTT.